These 9 T cell receptor beta chains were sequenced from one sample in a study of neoadjuvant anti-PD-1 for oral cavity cancer. Measured with immunoSEQ multiplex PCR; TCRdb has only the in-frame clones, and not every one. The table records 60,000 to 80,000 clones, approximately 79% of them present only once. The specimen comprised PBMCs, sampled before nivolumab (anti-PD-1) treatment. The receptors come from a person between 40 and 85 years old with oral cavity squamous cell carcinoma.

The chain has TRBV27 and TRBJ2-5; no clear D. V lost 5 bases, J lost 8 bases, and 6 bases lay in between. The CDR3 covers 10 residues. Germline lookup yields CDR1 MNHEY and CDR2 SMNVEV (reference sequence). The CDR3 nucleotides read TGTGCCAGCAGTCCTTGTACCCAGTACTTC. Its protein is CASSPCTQYF.

The chain couples TRBV5-1 to TRBJ1-2; D remains ambiguous. The CDR3 length is 15 residues. Trimming cost V 0 bases and J 8 bases, with 17 bases left between them. Germline assignment: CDR1 SGHRS and CDR2 YFSETQ. The CDR3 here is CASSLVPDSLGGYTF. The CDR3 DNA sequence: TGCGCCAGCAGCTTGGTGCCCGATTCCCTTGGGGGCTACACCTTC.

This clone occurred once. The V call is TRBV30, the J call TRBJ1-2; D might be TRBD1 (6 bases). The germline V and J ends were trimmed by 3 bases and 4 bases, with 9 bases remaining between them. CDR3 length equals 12 residues. Germline-derived CDR1 and CDR2 are GTSNPN and SVGIG (reference sequence). Here the CDR3 reads CAWRDSSYGYTF. The CDR3 coding sequence is TGTGCCTGGAGGGACAGCAGCTATGGCTACACCTTC. Full variable domain (missing parts from reference TRBV30 and TRBJ1-2): SQTIHQWPATLVQPVGSPLSLECTVEGTSNPNLYWYRQAAGRGLQLLFYSVGIGQISSEVPQNLSASRPQDRQFILSSKKLLLSDSGFYLCAWRDSSYGYTFGSGTRLTVV.

The V and J genes are TRBV2 and TRBJ1-1; D might be TRBD1 (5 bases). The V end lost 0 bases, the J end lost 5 bases, and 13 bases lay between the germline ends. Germline lookup yields CDR1 SNHLY and CDR2 FYNNEI. This CDR3 comprises 15 residues. CDR3 region: CASSEAMGGWTEAFF. The CDR3 DNA reads as TGTGCCAGCAGTGAAGCCATGGGGGGGTGGACTGAAGCTTTCTTT.

V usage is TRBV9 and J usage is TRBJ2-3; possible D gene TRBD1, 5 bases. Germline lookup yields CDR1 SGDLS and CDR2 YYNGEE. The CDR3 runs 13 residues. V was cut by 0 bases and J by 9 bases, with 11 bases left in between. CDR3: CASSVVQGGTQYF. DNA for the CDR3: TGTGCCAGCAGCGTAGTTCAGGGTGGCACGCAGTATTTT.

The CDR3 here is CASVPETRDEKLFF. CDR3 sequence (DNA): TGTGCCAGCGTCCCTGAGACCAGGGATGAAAAACTGTTTTTT. The chain employs TRBV28 and TRBJ1-4, with TRBD1 as a possible D gene (5 bases). Germline loops: CDR1 MDHEN, CDR2 SYDVKM. V dropped 8 bases and J dropped 6 bases, with 16 bases sitting between them. The CDR3 is 14 amino acids.

Here the CDR3 reads CASSDGTSGSAAKNIQYF. Here the CDR3 DNA reads TGTGCCAGCAGCGACGGGACTAGCGGGAGTGCGGCCAAAAACATTCAGTACTTC. The V and J genes are TRBV11-2 and TRBJ2-4, with 14 bases aligning to TRBD2. Germline V gene sequence: CDR1 SGHAT, CDR2 FQNNGV. The CDR3 has 18 amino acids. V shed 5 bases, J shed 1 base, and the junction held 7 bases outside the gene matches.

The V gene is TRBV2, the J gene TRBJ1-5; the D is unclear. CDR1 and CDR2 from the germline V gene are SNHLY and FYNNEI. The CDR3 spans 15 residues. Trimming shortened V by 1 base and J by 1 base, and 8 bases separated the two germline ends. The CDR3 reads CASSEEGLSNQPQHF. CDR3 sequence (DNA): TGTGCCAGCAGTGAAGAGGGTCTGAGCAATCAGCCCCAGCATTTT. Using reference TRBV2 and TRBJ1-5 for the parts outside the CDR3, the full variable domain is EPEVTQTPSHQVTQMGQEVILRCVPISNHLYFYWYRQILGQKVEFLVSFYNNEISEKSEIFDDQFSVERPDGSNFTLKIRSTKLEDSAMYFCASSEEGLSNQPQHFGDGTRLSIL.

The rearrangement uses TRBV5-4 and TRBJ2-1; no reliable D call. Trimming removed 1 base at V and 7 bases at J, with 9 bases between. CDR1 and CDR2 (germline): SGHNT, YYREEE (reference sequence). This CDR3 region has 13 residues. The CDR3 sequence is CASSLRQVNEQFF. The CDR3 nucleotides are TGTGCCAGCAGCTTGAGGCAGGTTAATGAGCAGTTCTTC.